These T cell receptor beta chains were read from a single sample in a study of shared clonotypes between healthy human individuals. Clones were sequenced by immunoSEQ multiplex PCR, and TCRdb holds only the in-frame ones, with some missing. This repertoire shows some 690,000 clones, about 92% found once; its top ten account for 34%. The sample consisted of memory CD8+ T cells from PBMCs. The source of these receptors is a man aged 18 to 30 in good health. Some clones in this sample may be carry-over from other donors' samples. CDR3s include the opening cysteine and the closing phenylalanine or tryptophan. D genes are given only for firm matches. For some rows the clone size is stated as once, few or many, or as a class when expanded; others skip it.

j_call clone_size v_call d_call cdr3_nt cdr3_aa
TRBJ2-1 NA TRBV9 NA TGTGCCAGCAGCCCCGGGGGAGCGAGCTCCTACAATGAGCAGTTCTTC CASSPGGASSYNEQFF
TRBJ2-7 NA TRBV11-1 TRBD1 TGTGCCAGCAGCTTAGAGGGGGCGGAATACGAGCAGTACTTC CASSLEGAEYEQYF
TRBJ1-1 NA TRBV25-1 NA TGTGCCAGCTCACTCTGGGGCACTGAAGCTTTCTTT CASSLWGTEAFF
TRBJ2-7 NA TRBV4-1 NA TGCGCCAGCAGCCAGGGGGCAGGGCGAAACTCCTACGAGCAGTACTTC CASSQGAGRNSYEQYF
TRBJ2-2 NA TRBV9 NA TGTGCCAGCAGCGTAGGCCCCATTGACGGGGAGCTGTTTTTT CASSVGPIDGELFF
TRBJ2-1 NA TRBV29-1 TRBD1 TGCAGCGTTGAAGATGACAGGGGGTCCTCCTACAATGAGCAGTTCTTC CSVEDDRGSSYNEQFF
TRBJ2-5 NA TRBV7-9 TRBD1 TGTGCCAGCAGCTTAGTTGGACAGGGGGGTGAGACCCAGTACTTC CASSLVGQGGETQYF
TRBJ1-3 NA TRBV25-1 NA TGTGCCAGCAGTGAAAACCCGACAGTTGGAAACACCATATATTTT CASSENPTVGNTIYF
TRBJ1-5 few TRBV9 NA TGTGCCAGCAGCGTAGGGGGATCTTACCAGCCCCAGCATTTT CASSVGGSYQPQHF
TRBJ2-7 NA TRBV21-1 NA TGTGCCAACGCGGCAGGCCAGGATTGGCCTAGCTTCCCCTACGAGCAGTACTTC CANAAGQDWPSFPYEQYF
TRBJ2-3 once TRBV5-6 TRBD1 TGTGCCAGCAGCTTACCCGGGACAGAGTCAGATACGCAGTATTTT CASSLPGTESDTQYF
TRBJ2-1 once TRBV7-9 NA TGTGCCAGCAGCTTTCCCGGGGGTAGCGATGAGCAGTTCTTC CASSFPGGSDEQFF
TRBJ1-1 NA TRBV30 TRBD1 TGTGCCTGTGTGACAGGGCTGAACACTGAAGCTTTCTTT CACVTGLNTEAFF
TRBJ1-1 NA TRBV7-8 TRBD1 TGTGCCAGCAGCTTATGGACAGGGGGCTTGGCTGAAGCTTTCTTT CASSLWTGGLAEAFF
TRBJ2-1 NA TRBV4-2 TRBD2 TGTGCCAGCAGCCATAAAGCGGGAGGTGCCCCGGGTTTCGATGAGCAGTTCTTC CASSHKAGGAPGFDEQFF
TRBJ2-7 many TRBV2 NA TGTGCCAGCCGGGTAGAGGTTTGGGCTGAGCAGTACTTC CASRVEVWAEQYF
TRBJ2-5 NA TRBV19 NA TGTGCCAGTAGGTTCCTGGATGGCGGTGAGACCCAGTACTTC CASRFLDGGETQYF
TRBJ2-3 NA TRBV2 TRBD1 TGTGCCAGCAGTGAATGGGCAGGGGGCCTTGGCACAGATACGCAGTATTTT CASSEWAGGLGTDTQYF
TRBJ2-1 NA TRBV5-8 NA TGTGCCAGCAGCTCGGACACCTCTGAAGTTAGCCTGGACCAATACAATGAGCAGTTCTTC CASSSDTSEVSLDQYNEQFF
TRBJ2-3 NA TRBV5-1 NA TGCGCCAGCAGCTTACGGCCCCACGGGACCACAGATACGCAGTATTTT CASSLRPHGTTDTQYF
TRBJ2-1 NA TRBV18 NA TGTGCCAGCTCATCTCTGACAGGCGCCCGTGAGCAGTTCTTC CASSSLTGAREQFF
TRBJ1-1 NA TRBV27 NA TGTGCCAGCAGCCCCCCAGGGTACACTGAAGCTTTCTTT CASSPPGYTEAFF
TRBJ2-1 NA TRBV10-3 NA TGTGCCATCAGTGAGCGCCAGAGGAGCTCCTACAATGAGCAGTTCTTC CAISERQRSSYNEQFF
TRBJ2-3 once TRBV7-2 NA TGTGCCAGCAGCTTTGAGGGACCTAGCACAGATACGCAGTATTTT CASSFEGPSTDTQYF
TRBJ2-5 NA TRBV28 NA TGTGCCAGCAGCCCGTTTGGGGGAGAGGGTGGGGAGACCCAGTACTTC CASSPFGGEGGETQYF
TRBJ1-4 NA TRBV4-1 NA TGCGCCAGCAGCCCAGACACACGTAGTGAAAAACTGTTTTTT CASSPDTRSEKLFF
TRBJ2-5 NA TRBV29-1 TRBD2 TGCAGCGTTGAGCCCCTGACTAGCGGGAGAGGTGAGACCCAGTACTTC CSVEPLTSGRGETQYF
TRBJ2-7 NA TRBV5-1 NA TGCGCCAGCAGCGCCAGTGCCCACGAGCAGTACTTC CASSASAHEQYF
TRBJ2-7 NA TRBV14 NA TGTGCCAGCAGCCATTTAGGTTACTACGAGCAGTACTTC CASSHLGYYEQYF
TRBJ2-1 NA TRBV7-3 NA TGTGCCAGCAGCCTCCTCGGGACTGCCACCTGGAATGAGCAGTTCTTC CASSLLGTATWNEQFF
TRBJ2-2 NA TRBV11-2 NA TGTGCCAGCAGCCTGCGACGAGGAGGAGCAAACACCGGGGAGCTGTTTTTT CASSLRRGGANTGELFF
TRBJ1-1 NA TRBV5-1 TRBD1 TGCGCCAGCAGCTTGGGACAGGGGGTTGAAGCTTTCTTT CASSLGQGVEAFF
TRBJ1-1 NA TRBV11-1 NA TGTGCCAGCAGCTTAGAGGGGGCTGAAGCTTTCTTT CASSLEGAEAFF
TRBJ2-7 NA TRBV28 TRBD2 TGTGCCAGCAGATGGACTAGCGGGAGTTTAGAGCAGTACTTC CASRWTSGSLEQYF
TRBJ2-2 NA TRBV15 TRBD1 TGTGCCACCAGCAAGGGGGCAGCCCCGAACACCGGGGAGCTGTTTTTT CATSKGAAPNTGELFF
TRBJ2-1 NA TRBV7-9 NA TGTGCCAGCAGCCCCGGGGTGGATGAGCAGTTCTTC CASSPGVDEQFF
TRBJ1-2 NA TRBV4-3 NA TGCGCCAGCAGCCAAGGCTCAGGGGATGGCTATGGCTACACCTTC CASSQGSGDGYGYTF
TRBJ2-6 NA TRBV4-1 NA TGCGCCAGCAGCCAAGTTTCCGGGATTGCCAGACTATTCTCTGGGGCCAACGTCCTGACTTTC CASSQVSGIARLFSGANVLTF
TRBJ2-7 NA TRBV4-1 TRBD1 TGCGCCAGCAGCCAATTGGGACAGGGCTTTCTCCACGAGCAGTACTTC CASSQLGQGFLHEQYF
TRBJ2-1 NA TRBV7-3 NA TGTGCCAGCAGCTTAACCCCTGCCAATGAGCAGTTCTTC CASSLTPANEQFF
TRBJ2-1 NA TRBV27 NA TGTGCCAGCAGGACCATGGCTGCCTCCTACAATGAGCAGTTCTTC CASRTMAASYNEQFF
TRBJ2-1 NA TRBV9 TRBD2 TGTGCCAGCAGCGCCGCCGGAAGCGGGATATACAATGAGCAGTTCTTC CASSAAGSGIYNEQFF
TRBJ2-7 NA TRBV11-2 NA TGTGCCAGCAGCTTAGATTTTTTGACGGCGAGCGAGCAGTACTTC CASSLDFLTASEQYF
TRBJ1-3 NA TRBV6-5 NA TGTGCCAGCAGTTCTGGGGGGGCCGACTCTGGAAACACCATATATTTT CASSSGGADSGNTIYF
TRBJ1-3 once TRBV11-2 NA TGTGCCAGCAGCTTACTGCGAAACACCATATATTTT CASSLLRNTIYF
TRBJ2-5 NA TRBV7-9 NA TGTGCCAACGGTGACGGAGGACGCACCCAGTACTTC CANGDGGRTQYF
TRBJ2-7 NA TRBV27 NA TGTGCCAGCATCCATGGCTACGAGCAGTACTTC CASIHGYEQYF
TRBJ1-5 NA TRBV11-2 TRBD1 TGTGCCAGCAGCCCGACGACAGGGTTGGGTAGAAATCAGCCCCAGCATTTT CASSPTTGLGRNQPQHF
TRBJ1-2 NA TRBV7-9 NA TGTGCCAGCAGCTTAGGGGGCGCTGGCTATGGCTACACCTTC CASSLGGAGYGYTF
TRBJ2-3 NA TRBV2 NA TGTGCCAGCAGTGAAGGGGTATCTAGAACAGATACGCAGTATTTT CASSEGVSRTDTQYF
TRBJ2-2 NA TRBV9 TRBD2 TGTGCCAGCAGCGAAAGCGGGGGCATGAACACCGGGGAGCTGTTTTTT CASSESGGMNTGELFF
TRBJ1-1 NA TRBV30 NA TGTGCCTGGAGTGTACTTTGGAACAGGGCGAAATCGGCCAACACTGAAGCTTTCTTT CAWSVLWNRAKSANTEAFF
TRBJ2-7 NA TRBV29-1 NA TGCAGCGTTGTGGGCAGGGTAAGGGGCGAGCAGTACTTC CSVVGRVRGEQYF
TRBJ1-1 NA TRBV28 NA TGTGCCAGCAGTTTTTTGAGGAACACTGAAGCTTTCTTT CASSFLRNTEAFF
TRBJ1-1 NA TRBV6-6 NA TGTGCCAGCATGGCTCCACGGGATGAAGCTTTCTTT CASMAPRDEAFF
TRBJ1-2 once TRBV11-1 NA TGTGCCAGCAGCTTATCCTCTAACTATGGCTACACCTTC CASSLSSNYGYTF
TRBJ1-2 NA TRBV7-2 NA TGTGCCAGCAGCACCGGATTTGTCAATTTGGGCTACACCTTC CASSTGFVNLGYTF
TRBJ2-7 NA TRBV2 TRBD2 TGTGCCAGCAGTGGTCGTATGCGGGAGGGGGTCTACGAGCAGTACTTC CASSGRMREGVYEQYF
TRBJ2-3 NA TRBV7-2 TRBD2 TGTGCCAGCAGCCCACGGACTAGCGGGACATTCACAGATACGCAGTATTTT CASSPRTSGTFTDTQYF